The source of this TCR beta chain is a study of CD8 T cells in ankylosing spondylitis (dated by TCRdb to about 2017). In terms of the full investigation: To find TCR variants linked to disease, the study profiled T cell receptor beta repertoires in ankylosing spondylitis patients and healthy donors. The whole study cohort included 85 to 120 healthy donors and 20 to 30 ankylosing spondylitis patients. Peripheral blood was sampled, and synovial fluid was also collected from ankylosing spondylitis patients.

The paper's findings and limits, for the study overall: The disease-linked clones had a CD8+ phenotype and were found at relatively low frequencies in peripheral blood. A TCR beta motif of 8 or 9 highly homologous amino acid variants appeared characteristic of blood from ankylosing spondylitis patients. Some of the motif variants had been reported before in the synovial fluid and blood of reactive arthritis patients, a finding that suggests common disease-initiation mechanisms. The disease-linked clones were reported to be significantly enriched in matched synovial fluid samples from ankylosing spondylitis patients.

CDR1 and CDR2 were assigned from the germline V gene as SGHRS and YFSETQ. V is clipped by 1 base and J by 4 bases, and the sequence between their germline boundaries is 11 bases long. Including the terminal cysteine and phenylalanine, the CDR3 comprises 15 residues. The DNA shown is the 45-base CDR3, in frame from base 1. Sequencing was carried out with an Illumina HiSeq 2500. Quantitative 5'-RACE with molecular barcodes was the method used to prepare the TCR beta libraries. The published analysis was carried out like this. A new computational method based on a probabilistic model of VDJ rearrangement was used to identify disease-linked TCR variants. TCRdb reprocessing: public reads trimmed at Q25 with fastp, clones called with MiXCR, in-frame beta chains kept. For every CDR3 protein sequence, its rows merge into one entry that carries the most common genes and DNA. Here the V and J calls rest on TCRdb's processing, not on the authors' analysis. Within this sample are 150,000 to 200,000 distinct CDR3 sequences, with around a tenth of them counted one time only. Together, the top ten hold 25% to 35% of the sample.

This clonotype was seen many times. Its antigen has not been determined. Base qualities are not provided; no much larger clone lies one nucleotide away. This sequence was found in a male donor with ankylosing spondylitis or in good health (not recorded which). The receptor chain draws on TRBV5-1 and TRBJ2-2; a weak D assignment points to TRBD2 (6 bases agree). The sequenced sample consisted of blood, either unsorted or a sorted T cell fraction (not recorded which). The CDR3 is CASSLTSSGTGELFF. The nucleotide sequence reads as follows: TGCGCCAGCAGCTTGACTAGCAGCGGCACCGGGGAGCTGTTTTTT.